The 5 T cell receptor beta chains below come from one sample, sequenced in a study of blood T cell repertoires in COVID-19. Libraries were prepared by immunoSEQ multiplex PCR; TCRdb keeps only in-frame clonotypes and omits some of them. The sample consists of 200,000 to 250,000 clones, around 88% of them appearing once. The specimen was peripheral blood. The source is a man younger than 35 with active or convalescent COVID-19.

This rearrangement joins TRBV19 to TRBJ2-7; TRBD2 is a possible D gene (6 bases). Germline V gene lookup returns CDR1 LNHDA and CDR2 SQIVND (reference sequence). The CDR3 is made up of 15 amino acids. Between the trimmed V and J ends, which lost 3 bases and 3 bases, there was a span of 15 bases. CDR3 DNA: TGTGCCAGTAGTATTAATTTTGTCGGGAGCTACGAGCAGTACTTC. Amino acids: CASSINFVGSYEQYF.

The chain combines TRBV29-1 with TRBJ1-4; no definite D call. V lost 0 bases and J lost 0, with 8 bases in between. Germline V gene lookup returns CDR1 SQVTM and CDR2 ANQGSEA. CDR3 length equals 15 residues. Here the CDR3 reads CSVEDPDSTNEKLFF. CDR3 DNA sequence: TGCAGCGTTGAAGATCCGGACTCAACTAATGAAAAACTGTTTTTT.

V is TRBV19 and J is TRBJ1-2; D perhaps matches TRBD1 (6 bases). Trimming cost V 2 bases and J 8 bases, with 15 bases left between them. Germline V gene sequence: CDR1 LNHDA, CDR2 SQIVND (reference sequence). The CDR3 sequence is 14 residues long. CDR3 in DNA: TGTGCCAGTAGTATATCCCAGGGGTTGCGGGGCTACACCTTC. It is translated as CASSISQGLRGYTF. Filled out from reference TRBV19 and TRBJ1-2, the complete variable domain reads DGGITQSPKYLFRKEGQNVTLSCEQNLNHDAMYWYRQDPGQGLRLIYYSQIVNDFQKGDIAEGYSVSREKKESFPLTVTSAQKNPTAFYLCASSISQGLRGYTFGSGTRLTVV.

The CDR3 sequence: CATSSGTRSTGELFF. DNA for the CDR3: TGTGCCACCAGTTCCGGGACACGCAGCACCGGGGAGCTGTTTTTT. This sequence joins TRBV24-1 and TRBJ2-2, with D possibly TRBD1 on 6 matching bases. This CDR3 has 15 amino acids. V was cut by 6 bases and J by 4 bases, with 14 bases left in between. Germline V gives CDR1 KGHDR, CDR2 SFDVKD.

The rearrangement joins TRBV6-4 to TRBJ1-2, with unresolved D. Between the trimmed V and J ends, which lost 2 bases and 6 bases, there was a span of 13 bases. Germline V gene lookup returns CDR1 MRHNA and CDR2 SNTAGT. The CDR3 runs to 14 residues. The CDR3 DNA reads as TGTGCCAGCAGTGACAGTAGACACCTTGATGGCTACACCTTC. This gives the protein CASSDSRHLDGYTF.